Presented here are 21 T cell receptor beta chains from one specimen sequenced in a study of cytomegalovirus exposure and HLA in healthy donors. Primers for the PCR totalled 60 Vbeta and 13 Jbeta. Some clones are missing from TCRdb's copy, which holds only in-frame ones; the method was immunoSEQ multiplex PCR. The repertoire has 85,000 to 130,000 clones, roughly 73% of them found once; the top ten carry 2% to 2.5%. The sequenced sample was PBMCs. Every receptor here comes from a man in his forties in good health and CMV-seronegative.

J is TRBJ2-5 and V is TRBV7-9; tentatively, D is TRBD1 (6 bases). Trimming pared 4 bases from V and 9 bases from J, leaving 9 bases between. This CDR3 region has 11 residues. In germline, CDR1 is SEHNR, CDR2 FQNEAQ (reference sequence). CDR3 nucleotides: TGTGCCAGCAGCTCAGGGGTGGCCCAGTACTTC. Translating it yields CASSSGVAQYF.

CDR3 DNA: TGTGCCAGCAGCTCGCAGGGGGCGGTTTCACCCCTCCACTTT. It translates to CASSSQGAVSPLHF. The rearrangement links TRBV7-9 to TRBJ1-6; 8 nucleotides line up with TRBD1. CDR3 length: 14 residues. Germline V lookup: CDR1 SEHNR, CDR2 FQNEAQ (reference sequence). The V segment lost 4 bases and the J segment 9 bases; nucleotides outside the gene matches: 5. The variable domain in full, completed from reference TRBV7-9 and TRBJ1-6, reads DTGVSQNPRHKITKRGQNVTFRCDPISEHNRLYWYRQTLGQGPEFLTYFQNEAQLEKSRLLSDRFSAERPKGSFSTLEIQRTEQGDSAMYLCASSSQGAVSPLHFGNGTRLTVT.

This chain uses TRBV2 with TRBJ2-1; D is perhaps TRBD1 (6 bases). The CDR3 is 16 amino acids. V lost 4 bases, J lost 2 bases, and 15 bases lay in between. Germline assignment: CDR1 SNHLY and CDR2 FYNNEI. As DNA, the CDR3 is TGTGCCAGCAGTGTCGTCAGGGGCCTCACCTACAATGAGCAGTTCTTC. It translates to CASSVVRGLTYNEQFF. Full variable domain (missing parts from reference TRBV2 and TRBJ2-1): EPEVTQTPSHQVTQMGQEVILRCVPISNHLYFYWYRQILGQKVEFLVSFYNNEISEKSEIFDDQFSVERPDGSNFTLKIRSTKLEDSAMYFCASSVVRGLTYNEQFFGPGTRLTVL.

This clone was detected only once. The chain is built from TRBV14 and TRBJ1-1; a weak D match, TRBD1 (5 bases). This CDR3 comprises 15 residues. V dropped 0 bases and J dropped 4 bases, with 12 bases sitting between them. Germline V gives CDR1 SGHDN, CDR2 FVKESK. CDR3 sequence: CASSQEKNRGTEAFF. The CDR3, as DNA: TGTGCCAGCAGCCAAGAAAAGAATAGGGGCACTGAAGCTTTCTTT.

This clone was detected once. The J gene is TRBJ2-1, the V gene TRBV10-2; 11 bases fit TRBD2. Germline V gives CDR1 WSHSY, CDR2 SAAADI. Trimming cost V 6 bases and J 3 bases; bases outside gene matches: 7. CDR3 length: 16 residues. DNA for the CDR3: TGCGCCAGCAGGGGTACCGGGACTAGCGGCTACAATGAGCAGTTCTTC. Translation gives CASRGTGTSGYNEQFF.

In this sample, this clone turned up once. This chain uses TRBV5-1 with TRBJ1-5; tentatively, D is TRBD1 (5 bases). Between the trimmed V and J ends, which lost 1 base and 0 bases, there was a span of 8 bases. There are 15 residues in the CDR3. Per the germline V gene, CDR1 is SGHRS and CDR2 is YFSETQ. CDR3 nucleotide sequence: TGCGCCAGCAGCTTGTTAGGGGATAGCAATCAGCCCCAGCATTTT. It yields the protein CASSLLGDSNQPQHF.

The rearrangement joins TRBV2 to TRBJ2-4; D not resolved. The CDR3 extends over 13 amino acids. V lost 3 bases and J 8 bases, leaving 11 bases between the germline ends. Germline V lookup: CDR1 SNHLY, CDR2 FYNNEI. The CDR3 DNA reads TGTGCCAGCAGTGACATCGTCGTAGACATTCAGTACTTC. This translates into CASSDIVVDIQYF.

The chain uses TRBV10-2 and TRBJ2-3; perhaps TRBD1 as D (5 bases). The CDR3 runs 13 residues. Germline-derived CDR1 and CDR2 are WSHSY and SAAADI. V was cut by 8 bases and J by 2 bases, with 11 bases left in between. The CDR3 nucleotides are TGCGCCAGCGAAGACAGTTACACAGATACGCAGTATTTT. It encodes CASEDSYTDTQYF.

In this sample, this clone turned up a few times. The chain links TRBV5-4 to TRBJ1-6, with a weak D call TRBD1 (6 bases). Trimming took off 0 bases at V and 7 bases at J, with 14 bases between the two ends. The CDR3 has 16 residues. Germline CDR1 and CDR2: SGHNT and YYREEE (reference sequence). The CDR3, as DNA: TGTGCCAGCAGCTTGGAAGGGGCCAGGGGCAATTCACCCCTCCACTTT. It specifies CASSLEGARGNSPLHF. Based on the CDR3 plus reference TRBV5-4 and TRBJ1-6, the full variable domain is ETGVTQSPTHLIKTRGQQVTLRCSSQSGHNTVSWYQQALGQGPQFIFQYYREEENGRGNFPPRFSGLQFPNYSSELNVNALELDDSALYLCASSLEGARGNSPLHFGNGTRLTVT.

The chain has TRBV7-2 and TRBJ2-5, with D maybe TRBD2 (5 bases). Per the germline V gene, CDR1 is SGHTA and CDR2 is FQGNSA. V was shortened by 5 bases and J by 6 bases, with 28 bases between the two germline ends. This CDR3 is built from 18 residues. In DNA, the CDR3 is TGTGCCAGCAGCAACTCCCGCAACCGGGCTGAGGGAATAAAGACCCAGTACTTC. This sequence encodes CASSNSRNRAEGIKTQYF.

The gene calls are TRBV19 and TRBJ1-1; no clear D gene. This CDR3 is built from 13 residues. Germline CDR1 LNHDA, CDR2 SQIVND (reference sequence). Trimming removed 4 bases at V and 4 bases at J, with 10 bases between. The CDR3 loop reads CASSTTEGTEAFF. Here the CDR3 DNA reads TGTGCCAGTAGTACTACCGAGGGCACTGAAGCTTTCTTT.

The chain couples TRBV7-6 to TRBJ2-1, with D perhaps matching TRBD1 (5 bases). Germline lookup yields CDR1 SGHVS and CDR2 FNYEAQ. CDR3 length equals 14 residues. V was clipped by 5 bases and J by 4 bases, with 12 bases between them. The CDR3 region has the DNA TGTGCCAGCAGCGACCACAGGAGATACAATGAGCAGTTCTTC. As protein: CASSDHRRYNEQFF.

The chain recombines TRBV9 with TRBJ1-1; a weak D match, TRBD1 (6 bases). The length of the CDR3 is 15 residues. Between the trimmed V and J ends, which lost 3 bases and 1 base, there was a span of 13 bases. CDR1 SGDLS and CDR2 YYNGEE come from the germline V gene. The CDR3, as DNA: TGTGCCAGCAGCGGCCAGGGGACGGGGAACACTGAAGCTTTCTTT. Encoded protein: CASSGQGTGNTEAFF.

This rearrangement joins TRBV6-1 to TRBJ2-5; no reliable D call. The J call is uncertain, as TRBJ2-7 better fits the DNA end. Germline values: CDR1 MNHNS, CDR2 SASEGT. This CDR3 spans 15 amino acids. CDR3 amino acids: CASSSLHALSYEQYF. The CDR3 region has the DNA TGTGCCAGCAGTAGTCTTCACGCGCTCTCCTACGAGCAGTACTTC.

CDR3 nucleotide sequence: TGCGCCAGCAGCTTGGCCATTAGAACGGACAGGGGATTCTACGAGCAGTACTTC. Translated: CASSLAIRTDRGFYEQYF. The chain recombines TRBV5-1 with TRBJ2-5; 9 nucleotides agree with TRBD1. The tail of the sequence fits TRBJ2-7 better, so the J call may be wrong. The CDR3 runs to 18 residues. Per germline, CDR1 SGHRS and CDR2 YFSETQ.

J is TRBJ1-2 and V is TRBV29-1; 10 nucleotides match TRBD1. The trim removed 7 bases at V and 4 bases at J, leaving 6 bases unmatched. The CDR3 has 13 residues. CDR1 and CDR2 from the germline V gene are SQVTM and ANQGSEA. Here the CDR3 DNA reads TGCAGCGCTAGACAGGGGGCTAGCTATGGCTACACCTTC. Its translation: CSARQGASYGYTF. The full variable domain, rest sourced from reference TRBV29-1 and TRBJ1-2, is SAVISQKPSRDICQRGTSLTIQCQVDSQVTMMFWYRQQPGQSLTLIATANQGSEATYESGFVIDKFPISRPNLTFSTLTVSNMSPEDSSIYLCSARQGASYGYTFGSGTRLTVV.

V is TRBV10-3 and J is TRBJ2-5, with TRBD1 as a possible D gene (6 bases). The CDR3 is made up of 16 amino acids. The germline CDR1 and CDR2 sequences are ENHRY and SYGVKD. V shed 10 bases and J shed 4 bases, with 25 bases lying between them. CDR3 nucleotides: TGTGCCACCGGGGCTGGGGGCCACGCTGGGGGAGAGACCCAGTACTTC. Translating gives CATGAGGHAGGETQYF.

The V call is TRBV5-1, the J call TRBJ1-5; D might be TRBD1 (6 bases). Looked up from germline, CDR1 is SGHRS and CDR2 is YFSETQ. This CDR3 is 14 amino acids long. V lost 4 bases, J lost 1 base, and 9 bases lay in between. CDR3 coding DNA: TGCGCCAGCAGCGACGGGACAAGCAATCAGCCCCAGCATTTT. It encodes CASSDGTSNQPQHF.

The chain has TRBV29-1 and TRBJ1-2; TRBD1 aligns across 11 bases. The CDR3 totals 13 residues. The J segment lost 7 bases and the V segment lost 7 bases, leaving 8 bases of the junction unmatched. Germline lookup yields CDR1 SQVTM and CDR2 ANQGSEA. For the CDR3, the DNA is TGCAGCGCGCCGGGACAGGGGGTTTCTGGCTACACCTTC. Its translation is CSAPGQGVSGYTF.

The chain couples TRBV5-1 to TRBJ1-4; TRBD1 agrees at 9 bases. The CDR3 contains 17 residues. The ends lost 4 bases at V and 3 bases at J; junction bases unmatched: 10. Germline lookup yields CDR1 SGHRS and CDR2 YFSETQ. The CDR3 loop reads CASSVDRGPASNEKLFF. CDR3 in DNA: TGCGCCAGCAGCGTGGACAGGGGCCCTGCTTCTAATGAAAAACTGTTTTTT.

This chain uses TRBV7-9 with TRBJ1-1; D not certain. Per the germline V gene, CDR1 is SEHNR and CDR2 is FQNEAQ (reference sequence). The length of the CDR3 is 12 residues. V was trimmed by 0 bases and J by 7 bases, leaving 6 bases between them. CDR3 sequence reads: CASSLARGEAFF. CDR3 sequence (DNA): TGTGCCAGCAGCTTAGCCCGGGGTGAAGCTTTCTTT.